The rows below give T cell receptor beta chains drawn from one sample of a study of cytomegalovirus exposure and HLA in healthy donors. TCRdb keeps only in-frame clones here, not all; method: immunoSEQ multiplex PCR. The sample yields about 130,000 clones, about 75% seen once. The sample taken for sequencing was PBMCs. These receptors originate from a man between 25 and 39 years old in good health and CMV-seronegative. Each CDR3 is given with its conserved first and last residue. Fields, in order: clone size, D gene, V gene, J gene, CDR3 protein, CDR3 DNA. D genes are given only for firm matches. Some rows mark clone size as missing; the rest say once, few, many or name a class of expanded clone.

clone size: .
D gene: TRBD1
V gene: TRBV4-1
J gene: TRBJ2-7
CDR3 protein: CASSQPGRGPHEQYF
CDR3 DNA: TGCGCCAGCAGCCAACCTGGCAGGGGGCCCCACGAGCAGTACTTC

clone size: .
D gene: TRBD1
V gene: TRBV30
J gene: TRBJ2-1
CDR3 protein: CAWSLDRNEQFF
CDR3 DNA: TGTGCCTGGAGTTTGGACAGGAATGAGCAGTTCTTC

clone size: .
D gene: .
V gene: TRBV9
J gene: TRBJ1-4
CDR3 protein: CASSVGGGKSEKLFF
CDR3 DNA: TGTGCCAGCAGCGTAGGGGGGGGTAAGAGTGAAAAACTGTTTTTT

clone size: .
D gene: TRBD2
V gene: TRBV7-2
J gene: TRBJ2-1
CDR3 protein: CASSIILADEQFF
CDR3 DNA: TGTGCCAGCAGCATCATACTAGCGGATGAGCAGTTCTTC

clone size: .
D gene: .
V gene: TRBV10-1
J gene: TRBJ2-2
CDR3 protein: CASRQGWAGELFF
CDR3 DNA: TGCGCCAGCAGACAGGGTTGGGCCGGGGAGCTGTTTTTT

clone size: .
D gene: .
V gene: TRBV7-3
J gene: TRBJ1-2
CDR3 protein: CASSSGRTIGYTF
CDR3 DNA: TGTGCCAGCAGCTCGGGACGGACTATTGGCTACACCTTC

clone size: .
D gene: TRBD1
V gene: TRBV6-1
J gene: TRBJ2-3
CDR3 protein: CASSSRDRGTDTQYF
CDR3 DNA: TGTGCCAGCAGTTCCCGGGACAGGGGCACAGATACGCAGTATTTT

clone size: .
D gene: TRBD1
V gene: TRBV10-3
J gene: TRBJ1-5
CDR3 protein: CAISESGGDQPQHF
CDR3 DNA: TGTGCCATCAGTGAGTCAGGGGGCGATCAGCCCCAGCATTTT

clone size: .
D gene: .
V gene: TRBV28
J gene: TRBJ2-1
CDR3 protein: CASSPISRGSYNEQFF
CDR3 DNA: TGTGCCAGCAGCCCCATTAGTAGGGGGTCCTACAATGAGCAGTTCTTC

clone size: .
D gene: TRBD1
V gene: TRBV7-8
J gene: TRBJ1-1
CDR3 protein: CASSENRGRTEAFF
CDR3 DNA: TGTGCCAGCAGCGAAAACAGGGGGAGGACTGAAGCTTTCTTT

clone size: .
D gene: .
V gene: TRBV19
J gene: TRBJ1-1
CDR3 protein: CASSIGAGNTEAFF
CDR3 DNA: TGTGCCAGTAGTATAGGGGCAGGCAACACTGAAGCTTTCTTT

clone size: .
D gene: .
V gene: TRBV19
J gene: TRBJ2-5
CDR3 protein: CASSQDQETQYF
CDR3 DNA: TGTGCCAGTAGCCAGGATCAAGAGACCCAGTACTTC

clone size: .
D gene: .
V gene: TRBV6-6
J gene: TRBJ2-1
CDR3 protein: CASSYVGGPGEQFF
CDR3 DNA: TGTGCCAGCAGTTACGTGGGGGGGCCGGGGGAGCAGTTCTTC

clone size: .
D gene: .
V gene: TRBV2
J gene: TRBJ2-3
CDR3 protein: CASSRETGDTQYF
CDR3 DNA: TGTGCCAGCAGTCGAGAGACAGGAGATACGCAGTATTTT

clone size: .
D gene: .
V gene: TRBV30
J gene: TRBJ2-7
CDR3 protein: CAFLPGQGSYEQYF
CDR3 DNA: TGTGCCTTTCTCCCTGGGCAGGGCTCCTACGAGCAGTACTTC

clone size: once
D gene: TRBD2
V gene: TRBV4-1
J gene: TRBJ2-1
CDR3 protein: CASRRLAGYNEQFF
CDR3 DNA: TGCGCCAGCCGACGACTAGCGGGCTACAATGAGCAGTTCTTC

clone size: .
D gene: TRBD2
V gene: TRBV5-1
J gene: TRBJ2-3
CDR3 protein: CASSSLAGGADTQYF
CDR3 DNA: TGCGCCAGCAGCTCACTAGCGGGGGGAGCAGATACGCAGTATTTT

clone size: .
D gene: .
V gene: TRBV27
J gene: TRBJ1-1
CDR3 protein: CASSSSEGRKAEAFF
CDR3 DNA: TGTGCCAGCAGTTCCTCGGAGGGGAGGAAGGCTGAAGCTTTCTTT

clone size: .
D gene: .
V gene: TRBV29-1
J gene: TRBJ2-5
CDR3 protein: CSVGTPEETQYF
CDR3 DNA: TGCAGCGTGGGGACACCGGAGGAGACCCAGTACTTC

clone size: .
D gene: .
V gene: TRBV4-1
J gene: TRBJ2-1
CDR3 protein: CASSQVGGKWNEQFF
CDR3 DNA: TGCGCCAGCAGCCAAGTAGGAGGGAAATGGAATGAGCAGTTCTTC

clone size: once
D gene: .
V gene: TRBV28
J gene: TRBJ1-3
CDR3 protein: CASGGAGVSGNTIYF
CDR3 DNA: TGTGCCAGCGGAGGGGCTGGGGTCTCTGGAAACACCATATATTTT

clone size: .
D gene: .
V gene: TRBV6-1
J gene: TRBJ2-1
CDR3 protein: CASSVDSYNEQFF
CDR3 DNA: TGTGCCAGCAGTGTTGACAGTTACAATGAGCAGTTCTTC

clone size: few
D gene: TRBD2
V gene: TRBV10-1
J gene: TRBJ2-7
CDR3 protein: CASSEGLAPTYEQYF
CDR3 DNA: TGCGCCAGCAGCGAGGGACTAGCACCGACCTACGAGCAGTACTTC

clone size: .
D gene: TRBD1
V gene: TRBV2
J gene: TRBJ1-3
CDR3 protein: CASWDRGPGNTIYF
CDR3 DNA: TGTGCCAGCTGGGACAGGGGGCCTGGAAACACCATATATTTT

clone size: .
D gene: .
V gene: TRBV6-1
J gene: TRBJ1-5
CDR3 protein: CASSEEPDSNQPQHF
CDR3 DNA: TGTGCCAGCAGTGAAGAGCCCGATAGCAATCAGCCCCAGCATTTT

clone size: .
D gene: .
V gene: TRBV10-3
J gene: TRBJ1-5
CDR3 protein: CAISDPATGGGQPQHF
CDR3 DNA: TGTGCCATCAGTGATCCCGCGACGGGGGGAGGACAGCCCCAGCATTTT

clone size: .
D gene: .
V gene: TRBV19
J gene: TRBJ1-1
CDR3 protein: CASSLYRGLNTEAFF
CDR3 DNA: TGTGCCAGTAGTCTCTACCGGGGTCTGAACACTGAAGCTTTCTTT

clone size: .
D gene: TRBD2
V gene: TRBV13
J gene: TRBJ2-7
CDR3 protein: CASSSSGTSGGKARNEQYF
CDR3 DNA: TGTGCCAGCAGCTCATCCGGGACTAGCGGGGGGAAGGCACGCAACGAGCAGTACTTC

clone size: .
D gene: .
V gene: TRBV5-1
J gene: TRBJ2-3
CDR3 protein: CASSTADTQYF
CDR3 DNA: TGCGCCAGCTCCACGGCAGATACGCAGTATTTT

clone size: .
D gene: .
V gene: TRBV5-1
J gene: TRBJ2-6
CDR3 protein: CASSLDFSGANGLTF
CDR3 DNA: TGCGCCAGCAGCCTCGACTTCTCTGGGGCCAACGGCCTGACTTTC

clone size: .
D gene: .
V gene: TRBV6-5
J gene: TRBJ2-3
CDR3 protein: CASSYSRRERSDTQYF
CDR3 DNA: TGTGCCAGCAGTTACTCTAGGAGGGAGAGGTCGGATACGCAGTATTTT

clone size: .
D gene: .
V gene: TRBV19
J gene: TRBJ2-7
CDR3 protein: CASSCRDCEQYF
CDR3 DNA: TGTGCCAGTAGCTGCCGGGACTGCGAGCAGTACTTC

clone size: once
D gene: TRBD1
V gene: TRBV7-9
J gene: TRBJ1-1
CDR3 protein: CASSSDRMNTEAFF
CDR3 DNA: TGTGCCAGCAGCTCGGACAGGATGAACACTGAAGCTTTCTTT

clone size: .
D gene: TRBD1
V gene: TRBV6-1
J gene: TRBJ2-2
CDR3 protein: CASSPGQGPGELFF
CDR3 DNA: TGTGCCAGCAGTCCGGGACAGGGTCCCGGGGAGCTGTTTTTT

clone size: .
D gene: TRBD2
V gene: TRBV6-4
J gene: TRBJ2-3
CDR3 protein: CASSDSTSGESDTQYF
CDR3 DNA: TGTGCCAGCAGTGACTCGACTAGCGGGGAGTCAGATACGCAGTATTTT

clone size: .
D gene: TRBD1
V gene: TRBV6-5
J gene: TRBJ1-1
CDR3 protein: CASSYTGAGRRGEAFF
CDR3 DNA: TGTGCCAGCAGTTACACAGGGGCCGGCCGGAGGGGTGAAGCTTTCTTT

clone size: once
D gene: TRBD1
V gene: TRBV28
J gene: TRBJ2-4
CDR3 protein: CASNRDRSDSQYF
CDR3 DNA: TGTGCCAGCAACCGGGACAGGTCGGACAGTCAGTACTTC

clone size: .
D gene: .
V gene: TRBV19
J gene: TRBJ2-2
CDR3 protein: CASMSRNTGELFF
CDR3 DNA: TGTGCCAGTATGTCTCGGAACACCGGGGAGCTGTTTTTT

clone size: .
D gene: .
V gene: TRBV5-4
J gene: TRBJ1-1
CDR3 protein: CASSLQQMNTEAFF
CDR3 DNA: TGTGCCAGCAGCTTGCAACAGATGAACACTGAAGCTTTCTTT

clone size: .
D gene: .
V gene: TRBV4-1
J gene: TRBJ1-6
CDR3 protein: CASSQVAGLKISPLHF
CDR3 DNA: TGCGCCAGCAGCCAAGTCGCGGGGTTGAAGATTTCACCCCTCCACTTT

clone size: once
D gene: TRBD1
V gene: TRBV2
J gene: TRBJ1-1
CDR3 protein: CASRDGTGKSTEAFF
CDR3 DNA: TGTGCCAGCAGGGACGGGACAGGGAAGTCCACTGAAGCCTTCTTT

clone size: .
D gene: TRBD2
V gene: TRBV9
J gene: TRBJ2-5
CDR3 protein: CASSTGGFQETQYF
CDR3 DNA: TGTGCCAGCAGCACGGGGGGGTTTCAAGAGACCCAGTACTTC

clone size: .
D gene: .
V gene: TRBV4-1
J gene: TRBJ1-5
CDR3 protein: CASSQAQNSNQPQHF
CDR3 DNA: TGCGCCAGCAGCCAAGCCCAGAATAGCAATCAGCCCCAGCATTTT

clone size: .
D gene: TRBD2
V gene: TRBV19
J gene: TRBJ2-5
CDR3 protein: CASSIAAGGVQTQYF
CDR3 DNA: TGTGCCAGTAGTATCGCGGCGGGAGGCGTACAGACCCAGTACTTC

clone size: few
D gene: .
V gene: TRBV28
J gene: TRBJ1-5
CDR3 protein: CATGGHEGNQPQHF
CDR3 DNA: TGTGCCACGGGGGGACACGAGGGCAATCAGCCCCAGCATTTT

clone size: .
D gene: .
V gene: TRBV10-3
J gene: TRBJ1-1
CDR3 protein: CAISEASLQGVTEAFF
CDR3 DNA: TGTGCCATCAGTGAGGCATCGCTACAGGGTGTCACTGAAGCTTTCTTT

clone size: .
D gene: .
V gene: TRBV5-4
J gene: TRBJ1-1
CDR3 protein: CASSTGGRGRDTEAFF
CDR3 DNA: TGTGCCAGCAGTACGGGTGGCAGGGGAAGGGACACTGAAGCTTTCTTT

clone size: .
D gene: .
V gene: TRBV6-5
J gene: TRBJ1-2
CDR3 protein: CASSYSSWSGYTF
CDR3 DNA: TGTGCCAGCAGTTACTCGAGTTGGAGTGGCTACACCTTC